The present T cell receptor beta chain was sequenced within a study of blood T cell repertoires in COVID-19. Study-level background: Spain, Italy and the United States supplied samples that represented acute and convalescent COVID-19. In each case, the material was cDNA or gDNA derived from T cells, B-cell-depleted T cells, or PBMCs.

Repertoires were generated with immunoSEQ multiplex PCR, while TCRdb's copy carries only in-frame clones and drops some. The table shows about 130,000 clones, with roughly 90% occurring only once. The CDR3 totals 12 residues. In germline, CDR1 is SEHNR, CDR2 FQNEAQ (reference sequence). The junction had 5 bases not matched to a gene; V was cut back by 5 bases and J by 8 bases. The receptor was isolated from a man in his forties or fifties with COVID-19, enrolled during active disease. This chain uses TRBV7-9 with TRBJ1-2; 7 nucleotides match TRBD1. Specimen: peripheral blood. In DNA, the CDR3 is TGTGCCAGCAGCCGACAGGGAGAAGGCTACACCTTC. It specifies CASSRQGEGYTF.